Detailed here is one T cell receptor beta chain. Its antigen is not known. The data stem from a study of shared clonotypes between healthy human individuals. Study-wide findings and caveats: Non-shared clonotypes were found to have lower generation probabilities than the clonotypes that were shared by all four of the sorted-subset donors.

The V end lost 3 bases, the J end lost 3 bases, and 11 bases lay between the germline ends. The CDR3 spans 14 residues. CDR1 and CDR2 (germline): SGHTA, FQGTGA. Method: immunoSEQ multiplex PCR; TCRdb's copy keeps in-frame clones and lacks some. The sample includes around 580,000 clones, roughly 98% of them seen just once. Terminally differentiated effector memory CD45RA+ cells were excluded by CCR7 positive selection of CD45RO-negative cells. The V call is TRBV7-3, the J call TRBJ1-1, with D perhaps matching TRBD1 (5 bases). Source material: naive CD8+ T cells sorted from blood. This receptor was taken from a man aged 25 to 40 in good health. The CDR3 region is CASSFRGGDTEAFF. In DNA form, the CDR3 reads TGTGCCAGCAGCTTCCGGGGAGGGGACACTGAAGCTTTCTTT.